The following is a TCR beta chain sequence with its context. The data belong to a study of somatic mutations in cytotoxic T cells in rheumatoid arthritis. Study in general: Patient blood, over 25 ml in EDTA, was obtained immediately after diagnosis and prior to the start of any treatment.

The germline V and J ends were trimmed by 2 bases and 4 bases, with 15 bases remaining between them. Germline CDR1 is SGDLS and CDR2 is YYNGEE. The CDR3 runs to 15 residues. The table came from immunoSEQ multiplex PCR; TCRdb's copy has only in-frame clones and leaves some out. Among 5,500 or so clones listed, approximately 82% were seen once. The receptor was isolated from an adult with rheumatoid arthritis. The specimen sequenced was CD8+ T cells sorted from blood. This sequence joins TRBV9 and TRBJ1-2, with D maybe TRBD1 (5 bases). The CDR3 nucleotides read TGTGCCAGCAGCGTTACAGGCGGGTCTGCCTATGGCTACACCTTC. Its translation: CASSVTGGSAYGYTF.